The next 14 T cell receptor beta chains were all read from a single sample in a study of blood T cell repertoires in COVID-19. Only in-frame clones appear in the TCRdb table, and some are missing; sequencing was by immunoSEQ multiplex PCR. The sample includes 360,000 or so clones, around 90% of them seen just once. Specimen: peripheral blood. These receptors were taken from a woman aged 60 to 75 with COVID-19, enrolled during active disease.

The rearrangement links TRBV5-1 to TRBJ2-7; 10 bases align to TRBD2. This CDR3 has 15 residues. Germline CDR1 is SGHRS and CDR2 is YFSETQ. After removal of 2 bases from V and 1 base from J, the junction contained 3 bases not matched to a gene. The CDR3: CASSFTSGTSYEQYF. As DNA, the CDR3 is TGCGCCAGCAGCTTTACTAGCGGGACGTCCTACGAGCAGTACTTC.

This clone was observed a handful of times. The chain is built from TRBV2 and TRBJ1-2; 11 nucleotides align to TRBD1. The CDR3 extends over 15 amino acids. V trimming: 0 bases; J trimming: 3 bases; junction bases outside the gene matches: 0. Looked up from germline, CDR1 is SNHLY and CDR2 is FYNNEI. CDR3 loop: CASSEAGQGDYGYTF. In nucleotides, the CDR3 is TGTGCCAGCAGTGAAGCGGGACAGGGGGACTATGGCTACACCTTC.

This clone appeared many times. The chain couples TRBV30 to TRBJ2-7, with 7 nucleotides matching TRBD2. The CDR3 sequence is 15 residues long. With 2 bases clipped from V and 0 bases from J, the junction kept 7 bases outside the gene matches. Germline loops: CDR1 GTSNPN, CDR2 SVGIG (reference sequence). The CDR3 loop is CAWSPLAGVSYEQYF. CDR3 DNA: TGTGCCTGGAGTCCCCTGGCGGGGGTCTCCTACGAGCAGTACTTC.

Points on this clone: This specimen includes other DNA sequences encoding the same CDR3. The V and J genes are TRBV19 and TRBJ1-5; D not certain. The V end lost 2 bases, the J end lost 2 bases, and 4 bases lay between the germline ends. The CDR3 contains 13 residues. The germline gives CDR1 LNHDA, CDR2 SQIVND (reference sequence). The CDR3 coding sequence is TGTGCCAGTAGTATACGAGGCAATCAGCCCCAGCATTTT. The encoded protein is CASSIRGNQPQHF.

V and J are TRBV12-5 and TRBJ1-5; 9 bases agree with TRBD1. The CDR3 is 17 amino acids. The germline V gene encodes CDR1 LGHNT and CDR2 FRNRAP. Germline trimming cut 5 bases from V and 10 bases from J; bases unmatched to any gene: 18. CDR3 in amino acids: CASGKGQGKVEERPQHF. The CDR3 DNA sequence: TGTGCTAGTGGTAAGGGACAGGGAAAGGTAGAGGAGCGACCCCAGCATTTT.

The CDR3 sequence is CASSEPVQETQYF. The DNA for the CDR3 is TGTGCCAGCAGTGAGCCAGTCCAAGAGACCCAGTACTTC. The chain links TRBV2 to TRBJ2-5, with unresolved D. Trimming stripped 3 bases from V and 1 base from J, with 6 bases between. Germline lookup yields CDR1 SNHLY and CDR2 FYNNEI. The CDR3 loop spans 13 amino acids.

The chain combines TRBV5-1 with TRBJ2-1, with D possibly TRBD2 on 6 matching bases. Trimming cost V 0 bases and J 12 bases, with 13 bases left between them. The CDR3 runs 13 residues. Germline V lookup: CDR1 SGHRS, CDR2 YFSETQ. The CDR3 protein is CASSLAKAGGQFF. DNA for the CDR3: TGCGCCAGCAGCTTGGCGAAAGCGGGCGGGCAGTTCTTC.

The rearrangement links TRBV5-1 to TRBJ2-5; 7 bases align to TRBD1. CDR1 and CDR2 from the germline V gene are SGHRS and YFSETQ. V lost 1 base and J lost 5; bases outside the gene matches: 8. This CDR3 region has 15 residues. The CDR3 here is CASSLFEGAAETQYF. DNA for the CDR3: TGCGCCAGCAGCTTGTTTGAGGGGGCGGCGGAGACCCAGTACTTC.

J is TRBJ2-5 and V is TRBV5-4, with 9 bases aligning to TRBD2. The CDR3 sequence is 16 residues long. The V gene end was trimmed by 5 bases and the J gene end by 6 bases; junction bases not matched to a gene: 14. Germline loops: CDR1 SGHNT, CDR2 YYREEE (reference sequence). The chain's CDR3 is CASSYSASGVEKTQYF. As DNA, the CDR3 is TGTGCCAGCAGTTATTCGGCTAGCGGGGTGGAAAAGACCCAGTACTTC.

This clone was recorded only once. One end of the junction varies from germline; a read error may be responsible. The rearrangement uses TRBV7-3 and TRBJ2-3, with 10 bases identical to TRBD2. The V gene's germline CDR1 is SGHTA and CDR2 FQGTGA. This CDR3 contains 14 residues. The CDR3 region is CASSLSASGGLRDF. The CDR3 DNA reads TGTGCCAGCAGCTTAAGCGCTAGCGGGGGTCTCCGGGATTTT.

J is TRBJ1-1 and V is TRBV3-1 (or the pseudogene TRBV3-2); D is possibly TRBD1 (6 bases). The CDR3 is made up of 14 amino acids. Germline V gene sequence: CDR1 LGHDT, CDR2 YNNKEL (reference sequence). V lost 6 bases and J 0 bases, leaving 11 bases between the germline ends. CDR3 DNA: TGTGCCAGCAGAAGGGACACCTTGAACACTGAAGCTTTCTTT. Its translation: CASRRDTLNTEAFF.

The chain carries TRBV2 and TRBJ2-2, with 10 bases matching TRBD1. Germline lookup yields CDR1 SNHLY and CDR2 FYNNEI. The V and J ends lost 6 bases and 8 bases, in that order; junction bases with no gene match: 6. This CDR3 comprises 14 residues. The CDR3 nucleotides are TGTGCCAGCAGCCCGACAGGGGGCAAGGGGGAGCTGTTTTTT. Translated, it gives CASSPTGGKGELFF.

The V call is TRBV5-5, the J call TRBJ1-2, with TRBD1 matching 7 bases. Germline CDR1 reads SGHKS; CDR2 reads YYEKEE (reference sequence). J gave up 2 bases and V 2 bases, and 9 bases lay outside the gene matches. The CDR3 contains 16 residues. The DNA of the CDR3 is TGTGCCAGCAGCTTATCCCGGCAGGGGGGCAACTATGGCTACACCTTC. Its translation: CASSLSRQGGNYGYTF.

The V call is TRBV7-2, the J call TRBJ1-4; D uncertain. Trimming cost V 4 bases and J 4 bases, with 7 bases left between them. The CDR3 runs 13 residues. Per germline, CDR1 SGHTA and CDR2 FQGNSA. CDR3 bases: TGTGCCAGCAGCTCCGGGGTTAATGAAAAACTGTTTTTT. Its protein product is CASSSGVNEKLFF.